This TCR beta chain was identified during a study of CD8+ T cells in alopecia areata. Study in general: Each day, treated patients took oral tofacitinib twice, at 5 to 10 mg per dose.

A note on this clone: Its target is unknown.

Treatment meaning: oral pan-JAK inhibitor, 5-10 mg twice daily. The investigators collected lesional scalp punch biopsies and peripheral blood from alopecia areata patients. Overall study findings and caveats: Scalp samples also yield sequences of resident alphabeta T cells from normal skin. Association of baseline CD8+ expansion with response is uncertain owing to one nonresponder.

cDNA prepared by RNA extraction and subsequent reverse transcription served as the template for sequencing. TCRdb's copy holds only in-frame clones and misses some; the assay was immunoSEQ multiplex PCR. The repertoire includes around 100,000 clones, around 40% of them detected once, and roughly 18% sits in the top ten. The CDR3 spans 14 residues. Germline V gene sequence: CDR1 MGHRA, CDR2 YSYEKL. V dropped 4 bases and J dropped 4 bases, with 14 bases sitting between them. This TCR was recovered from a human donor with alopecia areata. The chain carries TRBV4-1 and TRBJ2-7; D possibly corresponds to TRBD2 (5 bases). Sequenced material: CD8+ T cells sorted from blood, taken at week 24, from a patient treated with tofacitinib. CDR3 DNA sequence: TGCGCCAGCAGCCCCGGGGAGTGGGGATACGAGCAGTACTTC. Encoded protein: CASSPGEWGYEQYF.